This TCR beta chain was documented in a study of T cell responses to AZD1222 COVID-19 vaccine. Findings and limits, study-wide: Repertoires were obtained only post-peak T cell response. White British people made up most donors, females outnumbered males, and clonal diversity was possibly underestimated.

Of note for this clone: As yet, its antigen is unknown.

Clones were read by immunoSEQ multiplex PCR, and TCRdb kept only the in-frame ones, dropping some. Of 85,000 to 110,000 clones listed, 91% are singletons. V was shortened by 8 bases and J by 0 bases, with 11 bases between the two germline ends. There are 15 residues in the CDR3. Germline assignment: CDR1 SGHTA and CDR2 FQGNSA. Sequencing was performed on peripheral blood, taken on day 0 of AZD1222 vaccination. The TCR comes from an adult in good health. The V and J genes are TRBV7-2 and TRBJ2-6; possible D gene TRBD1, 6 bases. CDR3 region: CASANRVSGANVLTF. The CDR3 DNA sequence: TGTGCCAGCGCTAACAGGGTCTCTGGGGCCAACGTCCTGACTTTC. Full variable domain (missing parts from reference TRBV7-2 and TRBJ2-6): GAGVSQSPSNKVTEKGKDVELRCDPISGHTALYWYRQSLGQGLEFLIYFQGNSAPDKSGLPSDRFSAERTGGSVSTLTIQRTQQEDSAVYLCASANRVSGANVLTFGAGSRLTVL.